Included here is one T cell receptor beta chain sequence, with context. Its specificity is not known. As for treatment: roughly 19 received Ad26.COV2.S at low or high dose, single or two shots; 5 received placebo; per-sample allocation not given. Material that was analyzed had been drawn on day 63 after the first vaccine or placebo injection. An 18-55-year-old adult in Boston served as donor. CDR1 and CDR2 from the germline V gene are MNHEY and SVGAGI. This CDR3 comprises 12 residues. The V gene lost 9 bases and the J gene lost 2 bases, with 11 bases spanning the gap. The record originates from a study of Ad26.COV2.S vaccination and SARS-CoV-2 variants. About the study: Donor was assigned to the Ad26.COV2.S arm of trial COV1001. Study-wide results and caveats: Vaccine and placebo recipients had comparable breadth of non-spike TCRs. Ad26.COV2.S recipients had broader spike-specific TCRs (P = 0.0014).

The table came from immunoSEQ multiplex PCR; TCRdb's copy has only in-frame clones and leaves some out. The sample consists of some 320,000 clones, 85% of them appearing once. The source was peripheral blood, collected in a trial of Ad26.COV2.S vaccine versus placebo. This sequence originates from a person between 18 and 60 years old who received the Ad26.COV2.S COVID-19 vaccine or a placebo. This chain connects TRBV6-5 to TRBJ2-7; D remains ambiguous. The CDR3 protein is CASKTEPYEQYF. The CDR3 region has the DNA TGTGCCAGTAAGACGGAACCCTACGAGCAGTACTTC.